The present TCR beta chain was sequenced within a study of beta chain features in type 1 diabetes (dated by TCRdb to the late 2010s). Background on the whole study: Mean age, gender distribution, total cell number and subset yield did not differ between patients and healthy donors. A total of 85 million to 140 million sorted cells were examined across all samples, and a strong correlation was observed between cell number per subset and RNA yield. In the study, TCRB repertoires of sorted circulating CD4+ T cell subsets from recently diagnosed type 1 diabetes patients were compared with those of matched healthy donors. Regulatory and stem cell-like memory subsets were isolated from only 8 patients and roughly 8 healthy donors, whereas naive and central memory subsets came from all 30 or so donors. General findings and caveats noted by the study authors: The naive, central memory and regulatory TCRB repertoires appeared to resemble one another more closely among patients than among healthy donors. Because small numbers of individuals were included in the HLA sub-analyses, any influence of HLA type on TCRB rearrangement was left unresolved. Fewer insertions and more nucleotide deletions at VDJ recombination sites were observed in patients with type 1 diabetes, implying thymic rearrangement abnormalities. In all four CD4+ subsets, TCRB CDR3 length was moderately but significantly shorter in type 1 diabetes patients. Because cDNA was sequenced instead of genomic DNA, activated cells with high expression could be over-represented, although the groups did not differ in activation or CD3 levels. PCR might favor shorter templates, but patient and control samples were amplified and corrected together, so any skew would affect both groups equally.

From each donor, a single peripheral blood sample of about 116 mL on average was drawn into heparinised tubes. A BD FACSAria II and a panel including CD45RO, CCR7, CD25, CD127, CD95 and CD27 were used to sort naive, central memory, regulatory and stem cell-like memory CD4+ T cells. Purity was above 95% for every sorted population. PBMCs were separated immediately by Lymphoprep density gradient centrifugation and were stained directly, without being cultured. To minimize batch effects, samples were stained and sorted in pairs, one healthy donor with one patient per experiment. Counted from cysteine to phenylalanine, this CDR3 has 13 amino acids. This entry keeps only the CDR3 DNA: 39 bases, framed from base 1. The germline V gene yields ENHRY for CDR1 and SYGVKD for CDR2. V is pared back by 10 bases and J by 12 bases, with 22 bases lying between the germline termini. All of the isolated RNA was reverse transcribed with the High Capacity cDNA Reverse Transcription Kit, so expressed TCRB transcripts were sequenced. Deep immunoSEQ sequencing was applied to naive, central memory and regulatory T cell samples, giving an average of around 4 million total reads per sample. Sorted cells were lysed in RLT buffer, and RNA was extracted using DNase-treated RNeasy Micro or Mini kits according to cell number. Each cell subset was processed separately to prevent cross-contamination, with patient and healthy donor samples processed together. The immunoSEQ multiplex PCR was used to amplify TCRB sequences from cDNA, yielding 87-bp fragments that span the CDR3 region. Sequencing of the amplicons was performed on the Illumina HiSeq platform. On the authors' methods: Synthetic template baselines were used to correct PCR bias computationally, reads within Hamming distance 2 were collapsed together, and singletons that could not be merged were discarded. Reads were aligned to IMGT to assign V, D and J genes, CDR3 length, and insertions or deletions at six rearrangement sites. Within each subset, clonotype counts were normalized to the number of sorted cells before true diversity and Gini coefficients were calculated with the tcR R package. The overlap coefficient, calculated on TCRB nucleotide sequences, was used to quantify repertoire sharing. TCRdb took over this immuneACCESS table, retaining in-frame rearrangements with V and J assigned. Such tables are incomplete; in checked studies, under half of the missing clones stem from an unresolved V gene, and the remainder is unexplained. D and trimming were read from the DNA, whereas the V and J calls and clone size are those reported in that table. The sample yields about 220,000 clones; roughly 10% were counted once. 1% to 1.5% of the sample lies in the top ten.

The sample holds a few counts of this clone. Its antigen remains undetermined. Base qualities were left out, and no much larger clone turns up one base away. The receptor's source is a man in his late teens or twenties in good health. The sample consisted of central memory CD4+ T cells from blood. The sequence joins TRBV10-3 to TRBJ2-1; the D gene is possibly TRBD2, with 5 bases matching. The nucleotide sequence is TGTGCCAGCGGCTCCGGGATCTCGAAGGGGCAGTTCTTC. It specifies CASGSGISKGQFF.